The 14 T cell receptor beta chains below were found in one sample sequenced in a study of blood T cell repertoires in COVID-19. This table comes from immunoSEQ multiplex PCR, and its TCRdb copy is limited to in-frame clones, with some not included. The sample contains some 170,000 clones, 75% to 85% of which appear only once. Source material: peripheral blood. These receptors all stem from a woman in her forties with COVID-19, enrolled during active disease.

In this sample, this clone turned up once. The V and J genes are TRBV5-5 and TRBJ1-1, with D hard to call. The CDR3 is made up of 13 amino acids. The ends were cut back, 0 bases at V and 8 bases at J, with 11 bases in the middle. Per germline, CDR1 SGHKS and CDR2 YYEKEE (reference sequence). The CDR3 sequence: CASSLVGKREAFF. CDR3 nucleotides: TGTGCCAGCAGCTTGGTGGGCAAGAGAGAAGCTTTCTTT.

Regarding this clone: A read error may produce the germline difference seen at one junction end. This rearrangement joins TRBV7-7 to TRBJ2-5; 7 bases fit TRBD2. CDR3 length: 15 residues. Per germline, CDR1 SSHAT and CDR2 FNYEAQ (reference sequence). CDR3 amino acids: CASSLNGGQRGTQYF. CDR3 DNA sequence: TGTGCTAGCAGCTTAAACGGTGGCCAGCGGGGGACCCAGTACTTC.

The chain joins TRBV7-9 to TRBJ2-2; TRBD2 might be the D (5 bases). The CDR3 consists of 17 residues. Germline V lookup: CDR1 SEHNR, CDR2 FQNEAQ (reference sequence). The V gene lost 1 base and the J gene lost 0 bases, with 12 bases spanning the gap. CDR3 loop: CASSLERLASNTGELFF. The CDR3 bases are TGTGCCAGCAGCTTAGAGCGTCTAGCATCGAACACCGGGGAGCTGTTTTTT.

The V gene is TRBV7-9, the J gene TRBJ2-3, with a tentative D call TRBD2 (5 bases). CDR1 is SEHNR, CDR2 FQNEAQ, per germline (reference sequence). The CDR3 is 16 amino acids. Trimming stripped 0 bases from V and 0 bases from J, with 10 bases between. The CDR3 region is CASSLALARSTDTQYF. The DNA of the CDR3 is TGTGCCAGCAGCTTAGCCCTAGCCCGTAGCACAGATACGCAGTATTTT.

This rearrangement joins TRBV6-2 or TRBV6-3 to TRBJ2-3, with TRBD2 matching 10 bases. CDR3 size: 17 residues. The V gene's germline CDR1 is MNHEY and CDR2 SVGEGT. V was clipped by 6 bases and J by 6 bases; unmatched bases: 15. The CDR3 bases are TGTGCCAGCAGCCAGCATATAAGCGGGAGGGCCGCCGATACGCAGTATTTT. Protein: CASSQHISGRAADTQYF.

In this sample, this clone turned up a few times. The genes are TRBV5-1 and TRBJ1-1; 8 bases fit TRBD1. CDR1 SGHRS and CDR2 YFSETQ come from the germline V gene. V was pared by 6 bases and J by 7 bases, with 11 bases of the junction left unmatched. The CDR3 covers 14 residues. Written as DNA, the CDR3 is TGCGCCAGCAACGCGGCAGGGGGCACAGGTGAAGCTTTCTTT. This encodes CASNAAGGTGEAFF.

The chain employs TRBV5-1 and TRBJ2-7; the match to TRBD2 covers 12 bases. This CDR3 contains 16 residues. V lost 4 bases and J lost 3; bases outside the gene matches: 8. The germline CDR1 and CDR2 sequences are SGHRS and YFSETQ. CDR3 nucleotide sequence: TGCGCCAGCAGCCCTGACGGACTAGCGGGACGCTACGAGCAGTACTTC. Residues: CASSPDGLAGRYEQYF. Variable domain in full (rest from reference TRBV5-1 and TRBJ2-7): KAGVTQTPRYLIKTRGQQVTLSCSPISGHRSVSWYQQTPGQGLQFLFEYFSETQRNKGNFPGRFSGRQFSNSRSEMNVSTLELGDSALYLCASSPDGLAGRYEQYFGPGTRLTVT.

This rearrangement joins TRBV18 to TRBJ2-6; no clear D. The V gene's germline CDR1 is KGHSH and CDR2 LQKENI. The V and J ends lost 5 bases and 0 bases respectively, with 8 bases between them. The CDR3 runs to 15 residues. The CDR3 reads CASSSPVSGANVLTF. For the CDR3, the DNA is TGTGCCAGCTCATCCCCCGTCTCTGGGGCCAACGTCCTGACTTTC.

The chain couples TRBV5-4 to TRBJ2-5; TRBD1 agrees at 7 bases. In germline, CDR1 is SGHNT, CDR2 YYREEE (reference sequence). The CDR3 spans 14 residues. The V gene end was trimmed by 3 bases and the J gene end by 7 bases; junction bases not matched to a gene: 9. The CDR3 DNA reads TGTGCCAGCAGCTCAGAGACAGGGATTGGGACCCAGTACTTC. This encodes CASSSETGIGTQYF. Supplemented by reference TRBV5-4 and TRBJ2-5, the full variable domain reads ETGVTQSPTHLIKTRGQQVTLRCSSQSGHNTVSWYQQALGQGPQFIFQYYREEENGRGNFPPRFSGLQFPNYSSELNVNALELDDSALYLCASSSETGIGTQYFGPGTRLLVL.

This chain joins TRBV7-9 and TRBJ2-2; 10 bases match TRBD1. This CDR3 has 15 residues. Losses at the gene ends were 0 bases for V and 9 bases for J; bases not matched to a gene: 4. CDR1 is SEHNR and CDR2 is FQNEAQ in the germline V gene (reference sequence). CDR3 region: CASSLAGTGVRELFF. The DNA for the CDR3 is TGTGCCAGCAGCTTAGCGGGGACAGGGGTCCGGGAGCTGTTTTTT.

This chain connects TRBV3-1 (or the pseudogene TRBV3-2) to TRBJ1-1, with 7 bases matching TRBD1. CDR1 LGHDT and CDR2 YNNKEL come from the germline V gene (reference sequence). The CDR3 consists of 14 residues. Trimming cost V 2 bases and J 1 base; bases outside gene matches: 1. The CDR3 loop reads CASSQRQGNTEAFF. The CDR3 coding sequence is TGTGCCAGCAGCCAAAGACAGGGGAACACTGAAGCTTTCTTT.

The chain has TRBV7-9 and TRBJ2-7; TRBD1 agrees at 10 bases. The CDR3 is made up of 14 amino acids. CDR1 is SEHNR, CDR2 FQNEAQ, per germline (reference sequence). V was clipped by 5 bases and J by 3 bases; unmatched bases: 4. The CDR3 sequence is CASSGDRGVYEQYF. The CDR3 DNA sequence: TGTGCCAGCAGCGGGGACAGGGGAGTCTACGAGCAGTACTTC.

V gene TRBV9 combines with J gene TRBJ1-2, with 7 bases that match TRBD1. There are 15 residues in the CDR3. The germline V gene has CDR1 SGDLS and CDR2 YYNGEE. Trimming removed 3 bases from V and 4 bases from J; junction bases left unmatched: 9. CDR3 DNA sequence: TGTGCCAGCAGCGCTCAGGGGGGCGGCCCCTATGGCTACACCTTC. Protein product: CASSAQGGGPYGYTF.

This rearrangement joins TRBV18 to TRBJ2-4; 11 bases agree with TRBD2. V trimming: 4 bases; J trimming: 4 bases; junction bases outside the gene matches: 6. This CDR3 spans 16 amino acids. Germline loops: CDR1 KGHSH, CDR2 LQKENI. The CDR3 region is CASSRSGRAVKNIQYF. The CDR3, as DNA: TGTGCCAGCTCACGTAGCGGGAGGGCCGTGAAAAACATTCAGTACTTC.